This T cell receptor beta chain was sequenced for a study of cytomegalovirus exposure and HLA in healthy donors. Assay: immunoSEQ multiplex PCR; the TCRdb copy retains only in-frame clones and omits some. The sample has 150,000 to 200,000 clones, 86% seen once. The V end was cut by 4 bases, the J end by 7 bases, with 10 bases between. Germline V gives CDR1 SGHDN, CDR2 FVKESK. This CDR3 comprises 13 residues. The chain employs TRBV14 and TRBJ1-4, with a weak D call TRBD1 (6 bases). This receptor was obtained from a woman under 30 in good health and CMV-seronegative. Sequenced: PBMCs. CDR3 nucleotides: TGTGCCAGCAGCCTTCAACAGGGTGAAAAACTGTTTTTT. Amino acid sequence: CASSLQQGEKLFF.